Presented here are 10 T cell receptor beta chains from one specimen sequenced in a study of metastatic and nonmetastatic thyroid tumors. TCRdb re-called clones via MiXCR from the PCR reads. The sample has roughly 38,000 clones; approximately 19% are singletons. Not a single patient had been given any form of treatment at any point before undergoing thyroid surgery. Sequencing was carried out using blood. Receptors originate from a female donor with papillary thyroid cancer or a benign thyroid nodule (not recorded which). Some clones in this sample may be carry-over from other donors' samples.

This clone showed up many times. V gene TRBV20-1 combines with J gene TRBJ1-1; D is undetermined. In germline, CDR1 is DFQATT, CDR2 SNEGSKA (reference sequence). Between the trimmed V and J ends, which lost 5 bases and 10 bases, there was a span of 23 bases. This CDR3 spans 14 amino acids. CDR3 loop: CSARRSLEGFGAFF. CDR3 bases: TGCAGTGCTCGTCGAAGCCTCGAAGGTTTCGGAGCTTTCTTT.

The rearrangement uses TRBV15 and TRBJ2-7; D is ambiguous. Germline CDR1 LNHNV, CDR2 YYDKDF (reference sequence). The V end was cut by 0 bases, the J end by 4 bases, with 10 bases between. The CDR3 runs 14 residues. CDR3 amino acids: CATSRDGLFYEQYF. The DNA for the CDR3 is TGTGCCACCAGCAGAGATGGCCTCTTTTACGAGCAGTACTTC.

This clone was detected only a few times. The germline gene is not matched at one end of the junction; a read error may be the cause. V is TRBV27 and J is TRBJ2-2; D remains ambiguous. The CDR3 spans 12 residues. The germline V gene encodes CDR1 MNHEY and CDR2 SMNVEV (reference sequence). The CDR3 sequence is CARSYATGELFF. CDR3 nucleotide sequence: TGTGCCAGAAGTTACGCTACCGGGGAGCTGTTTTTT.

On this clone itself: A much larger clone lies a single base off, so this may be a read error. The chain uses TRBV29-1 and TRBJ1-4; D is unclear. The CDR3 sequence is 12 residues long. Trimming took 6 bases from V and 8 from J, leaving 13 bases between them. Germline V gene sequence: CDR1 SQVTM, CDR2 ANQGSEA. Here the CDR3 reads CSVVLGVEKLFF. DNA of the CDR3: TGCAGCGTAGTTCTGGGTGTGGAAAAACTGTTTTTT.

This clone was counted ten times or more. The chain is built from TRBV19 and TRBJ1-2, with D uncertain. There are 12 residues in the CDR3. Trimming pared 3 bases from V and 5 bases from J, leaving 7 bases between. Per germline, CDR1 LNHDA and CDR2 SQIVND (reference sequence). In nucleotides, the CDR3 is TGTGCCAGTAGTATCCCGGGATATGGCTACACCTTC. It translates to CASSIPGYGYTF.

The V and J genes are TRBV20-1 and TRBJ2-7; tentatively, D is TRBD2 (6 bases). The germline V gene has CDR1 DFQATT and CDR2 SNEGSKA (reference sequence). This CDR3 region has 15 residues. V dropped 2 bases and J dropped 5 bases, with 19 bases sitting between them. The CDR3 coding sequence is TGCAGTGCTAGATATGAGCTAGCGAATACCCACGAGCAGTACTTC. It codes for CSARYELANTHEQYF.

This clone was picked up a small number of times. The CDR3 region has the DNA TGTGCCAGCAGTTACTCTCTGGGGGGATGGGACTATGGCTACACCTTC. Protein sequence: CASSYSLGGWDYGYTF. The rearrangement uses TRBV6-2 or TRBV6-3 and TRBJ1-2, with a possible D match to TRBD1 (5 bases). Germline loops: CDR1 MNHEY, CDR2 SVGEGT. The V and J ends lost 0 bases and 3 bases respectively, with 14 bases between them. The CDR3 is 16 amino acids.

Many counts were recorded for this clone. V usage is TRBV5-1 and J usage is TRBJ2-3; unclear D gene. Deletions cut 4 bases from V and 9 bases from J, with 15 bases between. The CDR3 totals 13 residues. Germline loops: CDR1 SGHRS, CDR2 YFSETQ. The DNA for the CDR3 is TGCGCCAGCAGCATGGGGTCGAGCAGGACGCAGTATTTT. This sequence encodes CASSMGSSRTQYF. The whole variable domain, remainder taken from reference TRBV5-1 and TRBJ2-3, is KAGVTQTPRYLIKTRGQQVTLSCSPISGHRSVSWYQQTPGQGLQFLFEYFSETQRNKGNFPGRFSGRQFSNSRSEMNVSTLELGDSALYLCASSMGSSRTQYFGPGTRLTVL.

The chain recombines TRBV4-2 with TRBJ1-1, with no clear D. V shed 8 bases and J shed 3 bases, with 25 bases lying between them. The length of the CDR3 is 17 residues. Germline V CDR1 and CDR2: LGHNA, YNFKEQ. CDR3 bases: TGTGCCAGCCGGACGGACTTAAACCTGAGGTTGGACACTGAAGCTTTCTTT. It translates to CASRTDLNLRLDTEAFF.

This clone was observed a few times. The rearrangement joins TRBV19 to TRBJ2-4; D call uncertain. Germline loops: CDR1 LNHDA, CDR2 SQIVND (reference sequence). Trimming left V 7 bases short and J 5 bases short, with 12 bases between. The CDR3 covers 13 residues. The CDR3 region is CASMVMNENIQYF. The CDR3 DNA reads as TGTGCCAGTATGGTCATGAACGAAAACATTCAGTACTTC.